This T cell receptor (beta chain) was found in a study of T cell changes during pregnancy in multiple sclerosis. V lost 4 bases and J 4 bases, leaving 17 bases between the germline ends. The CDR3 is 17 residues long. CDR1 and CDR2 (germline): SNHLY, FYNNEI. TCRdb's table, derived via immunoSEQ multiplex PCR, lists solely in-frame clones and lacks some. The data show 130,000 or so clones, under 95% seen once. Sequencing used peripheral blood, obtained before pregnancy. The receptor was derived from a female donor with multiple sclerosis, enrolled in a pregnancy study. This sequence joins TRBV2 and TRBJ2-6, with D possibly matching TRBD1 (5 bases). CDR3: CASSGLRGGLGANVLTF. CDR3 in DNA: TGTGCCAGCAGTGGTTTAAGGGGCGGCTTAGGGGCCAACGTCCTGACTTTC.